Listed here are 11 T cell receptor beta chains from one sample, sequenced in a study of blood T cell repertoires in COVID-19. Clones were sequenced by immunoSEQ multiplex PCR, and TCRdb holds only the in-frame ones, with some missing. Here the sample spans over 200,000 clones, 80% to 90% being singletons. Sequencing was performed on peripheral blood. The receptor source for this set is a man aged 30-40 years with COVID-19, enrolled during active disease.

The genes are TRBV5-4 and TRBJ2-1, with TRBD2 matching 8 bases. The CDR3 has 16 amino acids. V lost 0 bases to trimming and J lost 4 bases; unmatched junction nucleotides: 6. Germline V gene data show CDR1 as SGHNT and CDR2 as YYREEE (reference sequence). The CDR3 nucleotides are TGTGCCAGCAGCTTGGGGACTAGCTCTGATTACAATGAGCAGTTCTTC. Translating it yields CASSLGTSSDYNEQFF.

The CDR3 loop is CSVRRGTEAFF. The CDR3 coding sequence is TGCAGCGTTCGGCGAGGCACTGAAGCTTTCTTT. V is TRBV29-1 and J is TRBJ1-1; D uncertain. The V end was cut by 5 bases, the J end by 4 bases, with 8 bases between. CDR3 size: 11 residues. CDR1 SQVTM and CDR2 ANQGSEA come from the germline V gene.

V gene TRBV13 combines with J gene TRBJ1-6; weak D call: TRBD1 (6 bases). Germline V gene lookup returns CDR1 PRHDT and CDR2 FYEKMQ (reference sequence). Trimming shortened V by 5 bases and J by 8 bases, and 13 bases separated the two germline ends. This CDR3 region has 14 residues. The DNA for the CDR3 is TGTGCCAGCAGCCCCAGGGGTGGTGATTCACCCCTCCACTTT. It encodes CASSPRGGDSPLHF.

The chain carries TRBV16 and TRBJ2-7, with 9 bases identical to TRBD1. V trimming: 2 bases; J trimming: 5 bases; junction bases outside the gene matches: 4. The CDR3 has 14 residues. The V gene's germline CDR1 is KGHSY and CDR2 FQNENV. The CDR3 spells CASSQQTGGNEQYF. The CDR3 DNA follows: TGTGCCAGCAGCCAACAAACAGGGGGCAACGAGCAGTACTTC. Complete variable domain (other parts from reference TRBV16 and TRBJ2-7): GEEVAQTPKHLVRGEGQKAKLYCAPIKGHSYVFWYQQVLKNEFKFLISFQNENVFDETGMPKERFSAKCLPNSPCSLEIQATKLEDSAVYFCASSQQTGGNEQYFGPGTRLTVT.

This chain links TRBV6-2 or TRBV6-3 with TRBJ1-2; a possible D gene is TRBD1 (6 bases). Between the trimmed V and J ends, which lost 2 bases and 0 bases, there was a span of 10 bases. Looked up from germline, CDR1 is MNHEY and CDR2 is SVGEGT. The CDR3 contains 15 residues. The CDR3 sequence: CASSYGQIANYGYTF. CDR3 coding DNA: TGTGCCAGCAGTTACGGACAGATAGCTAACTATGGCTACACCTTC.

The chain carries TRBV4-3 and TRBJ2-7; 11 nucleotides align to TRBD2. Germline V gives CDR1 LGHNA, CDR2 YSLEER. Unmatched junction bases numbered 0, after V lost 2 bases and J lost 0 bases. The CDR3 has 15 residues. The DNA for the CDR3 is TGCGCCAGCAGCCAAACTAGCGGGAGCTCCTACGAGCAGTACTTC. It specifies CASSQTSGSSYEQYF.

The rearrangement links TRBV29-1 to TRBJ1-2; 7 nucleotides align to TRBD1. CDR3 length: 13 amino acids. V lost 3 bases to trimming and J lost 0 bases; unmatched junction nucleotides: 1. The germline CDR1 and CDR2 sequences are SQVTM and ANQGSEA. This CDR3 reads CSVDRGTNYGYTF. Written as DNA, the CDR3 is TGCAGCGTTGACAGGGGGACTAACTATGGCTACACCTTC. Variable domain in full (rest from reference TRBV29-1 and TRBJ1-2): SAVISQKPSRDICQRGTSLTIQCQVDSQVTMMFWYRQQPGQSLTLIATANQGSEATYESGFVIDKFPISRPNLTFSTLTVSNMSPEDSSIYLCSVDRGTNYGYTFGSGTRLTVV.

This clone was detected once. V usage is TRBV11-2 and J usage is TRBJ2-4; D is undetermined. The CDR3 runs 15 residues. The germline V gene encodes CDR1 SGHAT and CDR2 FQNNGV. V was shortened by 3 bases and J by 0 bases, with 9 bases between the two germline ends. CDR3 amino acids: CASSFLWLAKNIQYF. The CDR3 region has the DNA TGTGCCAGCAGCTTTCTCTGGCTAGCCAAAAACATTCAGTACTTC.

The J gene is TRBJ2-7, the V gene TRBV18; 9 bases are a match to TRBD1. CDR3 length: 13 residues. The germline V gene has CDR1 KGHSH and CDR2 LQKENI. J was trimmed by 6 bases and V by 4 bases; bases with no gene match: 4. The CDR3 DNA is TGTGCCAGCTCACAACCGACAGGGGGCGAGCAGTACTTC. Protein: CASSQPTGGEQYF.

This chain links TRBV18 with TRBJ1-6, with 10 positions matching TRBD1. V shed 3 bases and J 9 bases; nucleotides not matched to a gene: 2. Looked up from germline, CDR1 is KGHSH and CDR2 is LQKENI. CDR3 size: 14 residues. The CDR3 DNA reads as TGTGCCAGCTCACCCGACAGGGGGCCTTCACCCCTCCACTTT. This translates into CASSPDRGPSPLHF.

The V and J genes are TRBV7-3 and TRBJ2-7; 9 nucleotides match TRBD2. The CDR3 is 15 residues long. CDR1 SGHTA and CDR2 FQGTGA come from the germline V gene. Trimming took 4 bases from V and 7 from J; bases not matched to a gene: 11. CDR3 bases: TGTGCCAGCAGCTCCGGTTTTAGCGGGAGTGATGAGCAGTACTTC. As protein: CASSSGFSGSDEQYF.